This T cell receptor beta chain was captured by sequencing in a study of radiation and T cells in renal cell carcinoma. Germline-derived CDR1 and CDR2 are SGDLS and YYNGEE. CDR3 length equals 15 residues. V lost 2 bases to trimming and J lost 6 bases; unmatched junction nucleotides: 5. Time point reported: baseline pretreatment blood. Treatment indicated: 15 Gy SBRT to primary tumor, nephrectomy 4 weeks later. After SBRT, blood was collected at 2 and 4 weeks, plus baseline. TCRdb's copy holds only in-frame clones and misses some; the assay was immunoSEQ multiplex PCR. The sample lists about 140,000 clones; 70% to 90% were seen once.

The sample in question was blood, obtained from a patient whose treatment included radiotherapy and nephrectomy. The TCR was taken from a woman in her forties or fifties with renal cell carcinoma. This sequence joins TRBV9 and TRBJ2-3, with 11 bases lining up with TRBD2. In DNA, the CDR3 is TGTGCCAGCAGCGTGGGACTAGCGGTGGTGGATACGCAGTATTTT. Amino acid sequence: CASSVGLAVVDTQYF.